The source of this T cell receptor beta chain is a study of low-dose radiotherapy and immunotherapy resistance in tumors. For the study at large: Dosing for Cohort 2 consisted of 1 Gy per fraction every two weeks, reaching a total of 13 Gy over 26 weeks. Administration of intravenous cyclophosphamide at 200 mg/m2 took place every two weeks, one day before radiation and immunotherapy.

Both TCRalpha and TCRbeta chains were reverse transcribed with V-gene-specific primers. The PCR that amplified TCRs ran for around 22 cycles, relying on a constant-region primer and a V-primer adapter. Each CDR3 protein is one row after TCRdb ran MiXCR on the reads. Among roughly 100,000 distinct CDR3 sequences, approximately 22% were seen once, and the ten largest hold more than 10%. The trim removed 4 bases at V and 6 bases at J, leaving 6 bases unmatched. The germline V gene has CDR1 SNHLY and CDR2 FYNNEI. The CDR3 is made up of 14 amino acids. Time point here: after trial treatment. Treatment: LDRT plus nivolumab, ipilimumab, low-dose cyclophosphamide and aspirin (RACIN trial). Treatment combined nivolumab, ipilimumab, aspirin, low-dose cyclophosphamide and low-dose radiotherapy in a dose-escalation trial.

This receptor was obtained from a female donor with ovarian cancer. The chain recombines TRBV2 with TRBJ2-1; 7 bases map to TRBD1. The sequences come from PBMCs, collected after low-dose radiotherapy plus immunotherapy. Here the CDR3 reads CASSGRTGRNEQFF. The CDR3, as DNA: TGTGCCAGCAGTGGCCGGACAGGCCGCAATGAGCAGTTCTTC.